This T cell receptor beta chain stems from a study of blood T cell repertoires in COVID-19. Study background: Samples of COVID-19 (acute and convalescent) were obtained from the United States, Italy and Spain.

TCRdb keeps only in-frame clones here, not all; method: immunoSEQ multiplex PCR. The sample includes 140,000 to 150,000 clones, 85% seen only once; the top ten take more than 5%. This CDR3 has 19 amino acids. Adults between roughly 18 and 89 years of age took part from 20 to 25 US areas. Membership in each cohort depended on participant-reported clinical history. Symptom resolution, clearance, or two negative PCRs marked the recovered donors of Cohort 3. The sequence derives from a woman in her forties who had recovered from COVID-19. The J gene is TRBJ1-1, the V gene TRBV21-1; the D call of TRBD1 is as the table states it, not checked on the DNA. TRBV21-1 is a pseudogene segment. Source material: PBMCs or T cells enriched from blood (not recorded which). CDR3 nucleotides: TGTGCCAGCAGCAACGGCCCCCTTCGAAGGGGCCAGATGAACACTGAAGCTTTCTTT. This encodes CASSNGPLRRGQMNTEAFF.